These 14 T cell receptor beta chains came from one sample sequenced in a study of blood T cell repertoires in COVID-19. Clones were sequenced by immunoSEQ multiplex PCR, and TCRdb holds only the in-frame ones, with some missing. The repertoire includes 200,000 to 250,000 clones, less than 85% of them detected once, and 3.6% sits in the top ten. The sequenced sample was peripheral blood. Receptors were obtained from a woman of 80 years or more with acute or convalescent COVID-19.

The chain links TRBV6-6 to TRBJ1-4; no definite D call. The CDR3 runs to 14 residues. The germline V gene has CDR1 MNHNY and CDR2 SVGAGI (reference sequence). The V and J ends lost 2 bases and 8 bases respectively, with 12 bases between them. DNA of the CDR3: TGTGCCAGCAGTTACGCGGGTGAAGGGGAAAAACTGTTTTTT. It translates to CASSYAGEGEKLFF.

V and J are TRBV4-1 and TRBJ2-3; 15 bases are shared with TRBD2. Germline values: CDR1 MGHRA, CDR2 YSYEKL. The junction had 12 bases not matched to a gene; V was cut back by 4 bases and J by 1 base. The CDR3 spans 20 residues. In DNA form, the CDR3 reads TGCGCCAGCAGCCCCCGTGCGAGGACTAGCGGGGGGGGTGGCACAGATACGCAGTATTTT. Amino acids: CASSPRARTSGGGGTDTQYF.

This clone was recorded only once. The chain has TRBV7-2 and TRBJ1-6, with D possibly matching TRBD1 (5 bases). The CDR3 extends over 17 amino acids. CDR1 is SGHTA, CDR2 FQGNSA, per germline. V was shortened by 5 bases and J by 0 bases, with 14 bases between the two germline ends. The chain's CDR3 is CASSNLGLSSYNSPLHF. In DNA form, the CDR3 reads TGTGCCAGCAGCAACCTGGGGCTGAGCTCCTATAATTCACCCCTCCACTTT.

This clone was seen a handful of times. One end of the junction does not line up with germline, which may come from a read error. This sequence joins TRBV19 and TRBJ2-1; no definite D call. Germline lookup yields CDR1 LNHDA and CDR2 SQIVND (reference sequence). The CDR3 is 12 residues long. The CDR3 nucleotides read TGTGCCAGTAGTTTAGAGGTGGGCGCGCAGTTCTTC. Translating it yields CASSLEVGAQFF.

Only a few counts were recorded for this clone. CDR3: CATSETGPNQPQHF. The CDR3 DNA follows: TGTGCCACCAGTGAGACAGGGCCGAATCAGCCCCAGCATTTT. This chain connects TRBV24-1 to TRBJ1-5; 7 bases line up with TRBD1. Germline CDR1 and CDR2: KGHDR and SFDVKD. J lost 4 bases, V lost 4 bases, and 3 bases had no gene match. The CDR3 loop spans 14 amino acids.

The chain uses TRBV9 and TRBJ2-5; D is possibly TRBD2 (5 bases). Trimming removed 3 bases from V and 1 base from J, with 13 bases in between. Germline CDR1 reads SGDLS; CDR2 reads YYNGEE. The CDR3 contains 15 residues. CDR3 coding DNA: TGTGCCAGCAGCGAATCCGGGATACTCCAAGAGACCCAGTACTTC. Its translation is CASSESGILQETQYF. Full variable domain (outside the CDR3, taken from reference TRBV9 and TRBJ2-5): DSGVTQTPKHLITATGQRVTLRCSPRSGDLSVYWYQQSLDQGLQFLIQYYNGEERAKGNILERFSAQQFPDLHSELNLSSLELGDSALYFCASSESGILQETQYFGPGTRLLVL.

This chain joins TRBV7-8 and TRBJ1-1, with D perhaps TRBD1 (5 bases). Germline V CDR1 and CDR2: SGHVS, FQNEAQ. Trimming stripped 4 bases from V and 0 bases from J, with 18 bases between. This CDR3 has 17 residues. CDR3 sequence: CASSSSPTTVLNTEAFF. In DNA form, the CDR3 reads TGTGCCAGCAGCTCCTCGCCAACGACAGTCCTGAACACTGAAGCTTTCTTT.

The chain couples TRBV27 to TRBJ1-2; the D gene is possibly TRBD1 (5 bases). V lost 8 bases to trimming and J lost 10 bases, with 17 bases between them. The V gene's germline CDR1 is MNHEY and CDR2 SMNVEV (reference sequence). This CDR3 has 12 residues. As DNA, the CDR3 is TGTGCCAGCCACGACGGACAAAAACACTACACCTTC. This sequence encodes CASHDGQKHYTF.

The chain carries TRBV5-1 and TRBJ1-3; D not resolved. V dropped 4 bases and J dropped 0 bases, with 11 bases sitting between them. Germline CDR1 SGHRS, CDR2 YFSETQ. The CDR3 has 15 amino acids. The CDR3 DNA sequence: TGCGCCAGCAGCCCCGGGGTTATCTCTGGAAACACCATATATTTT. Translated: CASSPGVISGNTIYF.

The gene calls are TRBV5-4 and TRBJ1-1; D is undetermined. V lost 1 base to trimming and J lost 4 bases, with 8 bases between them. CDR1 and CDR2 (germline): SGHNT, YYREEE (reference sequence). The CDR3 runs 13 residues. The CDR3 is CASSLYRGTEAFF. DNA for the CDR3: TGTGCCAGCAGCTTGTATCGGGGCACTGAAGCTTTCTTT.

This clone was found a few times. The rearrangement uses TRBV25-1 and TRBJ1-6; D is undetermined. The CDR3 length is 16 residues. V was pared by 0 bases and J by 5 bases, with 11 bases between. From germline, CDR1 is MGHDK and CDR2 SYGVNS. The CDR3 loop reads CASSEYGGQDNSPLHF. DNA of the CDR3: TGTGCCAGCAGTGAATATGGAGGGCAGGATAATTCACCCCTCCACTTT.

This clone was seen only once. J is TRBJ2-3 and V is TRBV4-2; no clear D gene. The V and J ends lost 0 bases and 10 bases respectively, with 11 bases between them. Germline V gene lookup returns CDR1 LGHNA and CDR2 YNFKEQ. CDR3 size: 13 residues. The CDR3 nucleotides read TGTGCCAGCAGCCAAGATTTCCACAAACCGCAGTATTTT. It codes for CASSQDFHKPQYF.

This clone was recorded once. The chain is built from TRBV7-9 and TRBJ2-7; D not certain. The germline V gene has CDR1 SEHNR and CDR2 FQNEAQ (reference sequence). V dropped 5 bases and J dropped 3 bases, with 11 bases sitting between them. The CDR3 is made up of 13 amino acids. CDR3 DNA: TGTGCCAGCAGCCCCTCTGGCATCTACGAGCAGTACTTC. This gives the protein CASSPSGIYEQYF. The full variable domain, with the rest looked up from reference TRBV7-9 and TRBJ2-7, is DTGVSQNPRHKITKRGQNVTFRCDPISEHNRLYWYRQTLGQGPEFLTYFQNEAQLEKSRLLSDRFSAERPKGSFSTLEIQRTEQGDSAMYLCASSPSGIYEQYFGPGTRLTVT.

This clone has only a few counts. The chain joins TRBV28 to TRBJ1-1, with D tentatively TRBD1 (5 bases). Trimming cost V 7 bases and J 6 bases, with 12 bases left between them. CDR1 is MDHEN, CDR2 SYDVKM, per germline. The CDR3 is 12 amino acids. CDR3 bases: TGTGCCAGCATTGGGGGGTTCGCTGAAGCTTTCTTT. Its translation is CASIGGFAEAFF.